This passage covers 31 T cell receptor beta chains from one sample sequenced in a study of Ad26.COV2.S vaccination and SARS-CoV-2 variants. Data came from immunoSEQ multiplex PCR; TCRdb stores just in-frame clones and leaves some out. The sample lists about 240,000 clones; around 89% were seen once. Treatment of the sample: some 19 received Ad26.COV2.S at low or high dose, single or two shots; roughly five received placebo; per-sample allocation not given. Day 63 after the first injection of vaccine or placebo was the sampling time. This specimen was peripheral blood, taken in a trial of Ad26.COV2.S vaccine versus placebo. The origin of the receptors is a person aged 18-60 years who received the Ad26.COV2.S COVID-19 vaccine or a placebo.

The chain is built from TRBV6-1 and TRBJ1-5, with 9 bases fitting TRBD1. The CDR3 loop spans 16 amino acids. With V trimmed by 3 bases and J by 0 bases, 3 bases remained unmatched. Germline CDR1 MNHNS, CDR2 SASEGT. The CDR3 loop is CASSDGTGISNQPQHF. CDR3 DNA: TGTGCCAGCAGTGACGGGACAGGGATTAGCAATCAGCCCCAGCATTTT.

The chain is built from TRBV5-6 and TRBJ1-4, with 9 bases that match TRBD1. The CDR3 runs to 16 residues. Germline V gene lookup returns CDR1 SGHDT and CDR2 YYEEEE. The V and J ends lost 4 bases and 3 bases, in that order; junction bases with no gene match: 7. The CDR3 sequence: CASSQNRGPANEKLFF. DNA for the CDR3: TGTGCCAGCAGCCAAAACAGGGGGCCCGCTAATGAAAAACTGTTTTTT.

The chain recombines TRBV21-1 with TRBJ2-5; the D segment call TRBD1 is taken from the table without a DNA check. TRBV21-1 is classified as a pseudogene. The length of the CDR3 is 14 residues. In DNA form, the CDR3 reads TGTGCCAGCAGCACACAAGACAGGGAGGAGACCCAGTACTTC. Protein sequence: CASSTQDREETQYF.

This clone occurred once. The chain couples TRBV4-3 to TRBJ1-3, with D hard to call. Per germline, CDR1 LGHNA and CDR2 YSLEER. V shed 3 bases and J shed 0 bases, with 9 bases lying between them. The CDR3 runs 15 residues. The chain's CDR3 is CASSQDRNSGNTIYF. DNA of the CDR3: TGCGCCAGCAGCCAGGACCGTAACTCTGGAAACACCATATATTTT.

V is TRBV24-1 and J is TRBJ1-4; 10 bases align to TRBD1. Germline CDR1 KGHDR, CDR2 SFDVKD. CDR3 length: 13 residues. Trimming removed 7 bases from V and 6 bases from J; junction bases left unmatched: 1. The DNA for the CDR3 is TGTGCCACCAGGGGGACAGGGGATGAAAAACTGTTTTTT. Its translation: CATRGTGDEKLFF.

The chain combines TRBV9 with TRBJ2-7; unclear D gene. The CDR3 contains 13 residues. Trimming left V 0 bases short and J 3 bases short, with 7 bases between. In germline, CDR1 is SGDLS, CDR2 YYNGEE. CDR3 in DNA: TGTGCCAGCAGCGTAGGTCCGGGCTACGAGCAGTACTTC. This translates into CASSVGPGYEQYF.

This clone was counted between two and nine times. The rearrangement uses TRBV30 and TRBJ2-7; 7 bases match TRBD2. This CDR3 region has 14 residues. V lost 2 bases to trimming and J lost 2 bases; unmatched junction nucleotides: 6. Germline V gives CDR1 GTSNPN, CDR2 SVGIG (reference sequence). The CDR3 DNA sequence: TGTGCCTGGAGTCGGGGGGAGGGACCCTACGAGCAGTACTTC. Translated, it gives CAWSRGEGPYEQYF. Combining the CDR3 with reference TRBV30 and TRBJ2-7 gives the whole variable domain SQTIHQWPATLVQPVGSPLSLECTVEGTSNPNLYWYRQAAGRGLQLLFYSVGIGQISSEVPQNLSASRPQDRQFILSSKKLLLSDSGFYLCAWSRGEGPYEQYFGPGTRLTVT.

The J gene is TRBJ2-2, the V gene TRBV27; TRBD1 agrees at 8 bases. The CDR3 has 17 amino acids. Germline trimming cut 0 bases from V and 3 bases from J; bases unmatched to any gene: 6. Looked up from germline, CDR1 is MNHEY and CDR2 is SMNVEV (reference sequence). In nucleotides, the CDR3 is TGTGCCAGCAGTTTATCGGTGAGACAGGGGTACACCGGGGAGCTGTTTTTT. It is translated as CASSLSVRQGYTGELFF.

The rearrangement uses TRBV6-5 and TRBJ1-6; D uncertain. This CDR3 is 13 amino acids long. V was trimmed by 0 bases and J by 6 bases, leaving 3 bases between them. CDR1 and CDR2 (germline): MNHEY, SVGAGI. The CDR3 loop is CASSYSGNSPLHF. The CDR3 region has the DNA TGTGCCAGCAGTTACTCGGGTAATTCACCCCTCCACTTT.

This sequence joins TRBV5-5 and TRBJ2-5; 7 positions agree with TRBD1. Unmatched junction bases numbered 4, after V lost 0 bases and J lost 2 bases. CDR3 size: 15 residues. The germline gives CDR1 SGHKS, CDR2 YYEKEE (reference sequence). This CDR3 is CASSLDRGGQETQYF. The CDR3 DNA reads TGTGCCAGCAGCTTGGACAGGGGTGGGCAAGAGACCCAGTACTTC.

V and J are TRBV24-1 and TRBJ2-7; 10 bases line up with TRBD2. Trimming removed 1 base from V and 2 bases from J; junction bases left unmatched: 1. This CDR3 spans 15 amino acids. CDR1 is KGHDR, CDR2 SFDVKD, per germline. CDR3 sequence (DNA): TGTGCCACCAGTGATTTAAGCGGGAGGGCCTACGAGCAGTACTTC. Translating it yields CATSDLSGRAYEQYF.

The chain employs TRBV7-8 and TRBJ2-7, with D tentatively TRBD2 (5 bases). This CDR3 is built from 14 residues. The germline V gene has CDR1 SGHVS and CDR2 FQNEAQ. V dropped 6 bases and J dropped 4 bases, with 16 bases sitting between them. CDR3 amino acids: CASRVGVTTYEQYF. CDR3 DNA: TGTGCCAGCAGGGTCGGGGTGACAACGTACGAGCAGTACTTC.

The rearrangement links TRBV10-3 to TRBJ2-5, with 9 bases that match TRBD1. Germline V gene sequence: CDR1 ENHRY, CDR2 SYGVKD. J gave up 5 bases and V 8 bases, and 9 bases lay outside the gene matches. This CDR3 contains 14 residues. The CDR3 spells CAIGTGGMGETQYF. The CDR3 coding sequence is TGTGCCATCGGTACAGGGGGCATGGGGGAGACCCAGTACTTC.

The gene calls are TRBV20-1 and TRBJ2-1; D possibly corresponds to TRBD2 (6 bases). Between the trimmed V and J ends, which lost 3 bases and 4 bases, there was a span of 16 bases. The CDR3 totals 15 residues. The germline V gene has CDR1 DFQATT and CDR2 SNEGSKA (reference sequence). The CDR3 here is CSASLPGTYYNEQFF. CDR3 nucleotide sequence: TGCAGTGCTAGTCTCCCCGGGACTTATTACAATGAGCAGTTCTTC.

V usage is TRBV10-3 and J usage is TRBJ2-7; no clear D. The CDR3 has 14 amino acids. Between the trimmed V and J ends, which lost 6 bases and 5 bases, there was a span of 17 bases. In germline, CDR1 is ENHRY, CDR2 SYGVKD. The CDR3 sequence is CAISKPSGRDEQYF. The CDR3 bases are TGTGCCATCAGCAAGCCATCAGGTCGCGACGAGCAGTACTTC.

Only a few counts were recorded for this clone. The chain has TRBV5-1 and TRBJ2-1; 11 nucleotides align to TRBD2. V lost 4 bases, J lost 4 bases, and 7 bases stayed unmatched. Looked up from germline, CDR1 is SGHRS and CDR2 is YFSETQ. CDR3 length: 16 residues. CDR3 nucleotides: TGCGCCAGCAGCACATCTAGCGGGGGGCGATACAATGAGCAGTTCTTC. Translation: CASSTSSGGRYNEQFF.

Only a few counts were recorded for this clone. The chain employs TRBV9 and TRBJ1-2, with 8 bases matching TRBD1. Germline CDR1 is SGDLS and CDR2 is YYNGEE. V lost 3 bases and J lost 6; bases outside the gene matches: 10. The CDR3 is made up of 15 amino acids. The CDR3 nucleotides are TGTGCCAGCAGCGCCGGGACAGGCGACCTGCATGGCTACACCTTC. This sequence encodes CASSAGTGDLHGYTF.

The chain links TRBV7-2 to TRBJ2-1, with 7 positions matching TRBD1. Germline CDR1 and CDR2: SGHTA and FQGNSA. J was trimmed by 2 bases and V by 1 base; bases with no gene match: 5. The CDR3 runs 16 residues. The DNA for the CDR3 is TGTGCCAGCAGCTTAGGACCAGGGGGAACCTACAATGAGCAGTTCTTC. It translates to CASSLGPGGTYNEQFF.

The V and J genes are TRBV30 and TRBJ2-5, with D perhaps matching TRBD1 (6 bases). The V end lost 0 bases, the J end lost 2 bases, and 13 bases lay between the germline ends. CDR1 and CDR2 from the germline V gene are GTSNPN and SVGIG (reference sequence). CDR3 size: 15 residues. The CDR3 is CAWSVKGQGQETQYF. In DNA, the CDR3 is TGTGCCTGGAGTGTCAAAGGGCAGGGGCAAGAGACCCAGTACTTC.

The table lists this clone with a count of one. The gene calls are TRBV6-5 and TRBJ2-7; 9 nucleotides agree with TRBD2. The CDR3 has 14 amino acids. J gave up 3 bases and V 5 bases, and 5 bases lay outside the gene matches. The V gene's germline CDR1 is MNHEY and CDR2 SVGAGI. CDR3: CASSRTSEFYEQYF. CDR3 DNA: TGTGCCAGCAGTCGGACTAGCGAATTCTACGAGCAGTACTTC.

V usage is TRBV28 and J usage is TRBJ1-2; no clear D gene. There are 15 residues in the CDR3. Trimming removed 5 bases from V and 1 base from J, with 14 bases in between. Germline V gene data show CDR1 as MDHEN and CDR2 as SYDVKM. CDR3 residues: CASSPYLPFNYGYTF. As DNA, the CDR3 is TGTGCCAGCAGTCCATACCTCCCGTTTAACTATGGCTACACCTTC.

The chain links TRBV7-9 to TRBJ1-2; D may be TRBD1 (5 bases). Germline V lookup: CDR1 SEHNR, CDR2 FQNEAQ (reference sequence). The CDR3 extends over 17 amino acids. With 3 bases removed from V and 0 bases from J, the gap between germline ends came to 17 bases. The CDR3 bases are TGTGCCAGCAGCTTCGGAGGACATCTTATCGCTAACTATGGCTACACCTTC. Protein sequence: CASSFGGHLIANYGYTF.

This clone was recorded a few times. The J gene is TRBJ2-5, the V gene TRBV4-3; D is unresolved. The length of the CDR3 is 14 residues. V lost 0 bases and J lost 3, with 8 bases in between. Germline CDR1 reads LGHNA; CDR2 reads YSLEER. This chain's CDR3 is CASSQDPGEETQYF. CDR3 coding DNA: TGCGCCAGCAGCCAAGATCCGGGTGAAGAGACCCAGTACTTC.

Note on this clone: The junction and the germline gene differ at one end; a read error may be behind it. The CDR3 loop reads CASSFPPLF. The CDR3 DNA is TGTGCCAGCAGTTTCCCCCCTCTCTTT. This rearrangement joins TRBV12-3 or TRBV12-4 to TRBJ1-1; no firm D call. CDR3 length equals 9 residues.

The chain employs TRBV5-1 and TRBJ2-7, with D perhaps given as TRBD1 or TRBD2 (6 bases each). Per the germline V gene, CDR1 is SGHRS and CDR2 is YFSETQ. Trimming took off 2 bases at V and 4 bases at J, with 13 bases between the two ends. This CDR3 comprises 14 residues. The CDR3 coding sequence is TGCGCCAGCAGCTTTGTGGGGGGCGGTTACGAGCAGTACTTC. Protein sequence: CASSFVGGGYEQYF.

CDR3: CAFATGRGNEKLFF. The CDR3 nucleotides are TGTGCCTTTGCAACGGGGCGTGGTAATGAAAAACTGTTTTTT. The chain recombines TRBV30 with TRBJ1-4; TRBD1 might be the D (5 bases). V lost 7 bases and J 4 bases, leaving 16 bases between the germline ends. From germline, CDR1 is GTSNPN and CDR2 SVGIG (reference sequence). The CDR3 length is 14 residues.

The chain uses TRBV4-2 and TRBJ1-1; D unresolved. Germline values: CDR1 LGHNA, CDR2 YNFKEQ. The V gene lost 2 bases and the J gene lost 0 bases, with 10 bases spanning the gap. This CDR3 has 15 residues. The CDR3 here is CASSQMSSMNTEAFF. The DNA for the CDR3 is TGTGCCAGCAGCCAAATGTCGAGCATGAACACTGAAGCTTTCTTT.

About this clone: This CDR3 is also generated by other DNA sequences in the sample. This chain connects TRBV9 to TRBJ2-7, with no clear D. Germline CDR1 SGDLS, CDR2 YYNGEE. Trimming took 0 bases from V and 3 from J, leaving 10 bases between them. The CDR3 covers 14 residues. The DNA for the CDR3 is TGTGCCAGCAGCGTAGGGGGTTCCGGCTACGAGCAGTACTTC. It encodes CASSVGGSGYEQYF.

The V call is TRBV7-2, the J call TRBJ1-1; no definite D call. The V and J ends lost 5 bases and 4 bases respectively, with 14 bases between them. Germline V gives CDR1 SGHTA, CDR2 FQGNSA. The CDR3 sequence is 14 residues long. CDR3 loop: CASSRPPGFTEAFF. The CDR3 coding sequence is TGTGCCAGCAGCCGCCCCCCCGGGTTCACTGAAGCTTTCTTT.

This clone was picked up many times. This chain links TRBV5-1 with TRBJ1-6, with 8 bases fitting TRBD1. With 4 bases clipped from V and 8 bases from J, the junction kept 8 bases outside the gene matches. This CDR3 contains 15 residues. CDR1 and CDR2 (germline): SGHRS, YFSETQ. The CDR3 DNA reads TGCGCCAGCAGCCTACTCGGGACAGGAGATTCACCCCTCCACTTT. It codes for CASSLLGTGDSPLHF. Looking up the rest from reference TRBV5-1 and TRBJ1-6 gives the full variable domain: KAGVTQTPRYLIKTRGQQVTLSCSPISGHRSVSWYQQTPGQGLQFLFEYFSETQRNKGNFPGRFSGRQFSNSRSEMNVSTLELGDSALYLCASSLLGTGDSPLHFGNGTRLTVT.

The chain carries TRBV7-2 and TRBJ2-1; 10 bases fit TRBD2. The CDR3 contains 16 residues. With V trimmed by 4 bases and J by 3 bases, 6 bases remained unmatched. Germline CDR1 is SGHTA and CDR2 is FQGNSA. Here the CDR3 reads CASSWASGSRYNEQFF. The DNA of the CDR3 is TGTGCCAGCAGCTGGGCTAGCGGGAGCCGCTACAATGAGCAGTTCTTC.